A selection of T cell receptor beta chains follows, all from one sample in a study of blood T cells in healthy people across ages. TCRdb processed the 5' RACE reads anew with MiXCR; each CDR3 protein has one entry. The table lists hundreds of thousands of distinct CDR3 sequences, approximately 60% of them singletons. Sequencing was carried out using blood. The receptors derive from a man between 40 and 49 years old in good health. Each CDR3 is given with its conserved first and last residue. D genes are given only for firm matches. Expanded clones get a size class; other rows say once, few or many, or leave the size out.

v_gene	abundance	d_gene	len	j_gene	CDR3nt	CDR3aa
TRBV21-1	.	.	15	TRBJ2-3	TGTGCCAGCATCCGGGACAGGGAGAGCACAGATACGCAGTATTTT	CASIRDRESTDTQYF
TRBV10-3	.	.	12	TRBJ2-1	TGTGCCATCAGTGGGGGAGACCCTGAGCAGTTCTTC	CAISGGDPEQFF
TRBV10-3	many	TRBD1	17	TRBJ1-5	TGTGCCATCAATCAGGGGGACAGGGAAGGATTCGGTCAGCCCCAGCATTTT	CAINQGDREGFGQPQHF
TRBV10-3	.	TRBD1	13	TRBJ2-7	TGTGCCATCAGCAGGGACAGGGACCACGAGCAGTACTTC	CAISRDRDHEQYF
TRBV11-2	.	.	13	TRBJ2-3	TGTGCCAGCAGCTTACCACAATGGGATACGCAGTATTTT	CASSLPQWDTQYF
TRBV27	.	.	13	TRBJ1-2	TGTGCCAGCGGCGTCAAGGGGCCGAAAGGCTACACCTTC	CASGVKGPKGYTF
TRBV20-1	.	.	14	TRBJ2-1	TGCAGTGCTAGTAAGCCCTCGCTATACAATGAGCAGTTCTTC	CSASKPSLYNEQFF
TRBV7-2	few	.	13	TRBJ1-2	TGTGCCAGCAGCTTCGCTCGAAACTATGGCTACACCTTC	CASSFARNYGYTF
TRBV7-2	.	TRBD2	15	TRBJ2-7	TGTGCCAGCAGCTGGACTAGCGGGGGCCCCTACGAGCAGTACTTC	CASSWTSGGPYEQYF
TRBV10-3	few	TRBD1	13	TRBJ2-7	TGTGCCATCAGTGAGGACAGGGCTTCCGAGCAGTACTTC	CAISEDRASEQYF
TRBV7-3	.	.	14	TRBJ2-5	TGTGCCAGCAGCCCTCAGGGGAGTGGGGAGACCCAGTACTTC	CASSPQGSGETQYF
TRBV20-1	.	.	17	TRBJ2-3	TGCAGTGCTAGAGGTTCACCGCCAGCGGGTCGCACAGATACGCAGTATTTT	CSARGSPPAGRTDTQYF
TRBV20-1	few	.	14	TRBJ2-5	TGCAGTGCTAGGGACCAAAAGTCCCAAGAGACCCAGTACTTC	CSARDQKSQETQYF
TRBV7-2	once	.	16	TRBJ2-3	TGTGCCAGCAGCTTTAGCGCGGGGCCAAACACAGATACGCAGTATTTT	CASSFSAGPNTDTQYF
TRBV29-1	.	.	14	TRBJ2-1	TGCAGCGTTGGAGAATATTACAGATACAATGAGCAGTTCTTC	CSVGEYYRYNEQFF